A selection of T cell receptor beta chains follows, all from one sample in a study of metastatic and nonmetastatic thyroid tumors. Using MiXCR, TCRdb reanalyzed the PCR reads. Of about 40,000 clones listed, around 17% are singletons. The sample was tumor tissue. The receptors stem from a female donor with papillary thyroid cancer or a benign thyroid nodule (not recorded which). Some clones in this sample may be carry-over from other donors' samples. The CDR3 runs from the conserved cysteine through the conserved F or W. The order of the fields is J gene, V gene, clone size, CDR3 length, D gene, CDR3 DNA, CDR3 protein. A D gene is named only where the DNA matches it firmly. Rows give clone size only sometimes, using once, few, many, or a class for an expanded clone.

j_call: TRBJ1-1
v_call: TRBV20-1
clone_size: many
cdr3_length: 12
d_call: -
cdr3_nt: TGCAGTGCCCTCCCTTTAAACACTGAAGCTTTCTTT
cdr3_aa: CSALPLNTEAFF

j_call: TRBJ2-1
v_call: TRBV7-6
clone_size: many
cdr3_length: 14
d_call: -
cdr3_nt: TGTGCCAGCAGCTTAGCCCCAGGGTTCGATGAGCAGTTCTTC
cdr3_aa: CASSLAPGFDEQFF

j_call: TRBJ1-1
v_call: TRBV12-3/TRBV12-4
clone_size: -
cdr3_length: 13
d_call: -
cdr3_nt: TGTGCCAGCAGCTCAACAGGGCGCACTGAAGCTTTCTTT
cdr3_aa: CASSSTGRTEAFF

j_call: TRBJ1-1
v_call: TRBV12-3/TRBV12-4
clone_size: few
cdr3_length: 14
d_call: -
cdr3_nt: TGTGCCAGCAGTTTCTGGGGACGTTATGATGAAGCTTTCTTT
cdr3_aa: CASSFWGRYDEAFF

j_call: TRBJ1-6
v_call: TRBV12-3/TRBV12-4
clone_size: many
cdr3_length: 13
d_call: -
cdr3_nt: TGTGCCAGCAGTCTTAGGGTAAATTCACCCCTCCACTTT
cdr3_aa: CASSLRVNSPLHF

j_call: TRBJ2-7
v_call: TRBV20-1
clone_size: many
cdr3_length: 14
d_call: -
cdr3_nt: TGCAGTGCGAGACCCGACAGTCTCCCCTACGAGCAGTACTTC
cdr3_aa: CSARPDSLPYEQYF

j_call: TRBJ1-6
v_call: TRBV5-5
clone_size: many
cdr3_length: 14
d_call: -
cdr3_nt: TGTGCCAGCAGCCCTGGACTGGTGTACTCACCCCTCCACTTT
cdr3_aa: CASSPGLVYSPLHF

j_call: TRBJ2-7
v_call: TRBV28
clone_size: -
cdr3_length: 17
d_call: TRBD2
cdr3_nt: TGTGCCAGCAGTTACACCCCCGGGACTAGCGTGAACTACGAGCAGTACTTC
cdr3_aa: CASSYTPGTSVNYEQYF

j_call: TRBJ1-1
v_call: TRBV12-5
clone_size: many
cdr3_length: 13
d_call: -
cdr3_nt: TGTGCTAGTGGTTTGTGGCTCGACACTGAAGCTTTCTTT
cdr3_aa: CASGLWLDTEAFF

j_call: TRBJ2-7
v_call: TRBV5-1
clone_size: -
cdr3_length: 18
d_call: TRBD2
cdr3_nt: TGCGCCAGCAGCTACGAGACTAGCGGGAGTGGGGGTCCTAACGAGCAGTACTTC
cdr3_aa: CASSYETSGSGGPNEQYF

j_call: TRBJ2-7
v_call: TRBV15
clone_size: many
cdr3_length: 16
d_call: -
cdr3_nt: TGTGCCACCAGCACATATGCAGGGGAATACTCCTACGAGCAGTACTTC
cdr3_aa: CATSTYAGEYSYEQYF

j_call: TRBJ2-7
v_call: TRBV20-1
clone_size: medium-sized
cdr3_length: 14
d_call: -
cdr3_nt: TGCAGTGCTAGAGGAGGGAGAAGCCCCTACGAGCAGTACTTC
cdr3_aa: CSARGGRSPYEQYF

j_call: TRBJ2-2
v_call: TRBV24-1
clone_size: many
cdr3_length: 17
d_call: -
cdr3_nt: TGTGCCACCAGTGATTCCCTTCGCGGGACGAACACCGGGGAGCTGTTTTTT
cdr3_aa: CATSDSLRGTNTGELFF

j_call: TRBJ1-1
v_call: TRBV7-2
clone_size: many
cdr3_length: 12
d_call: -
cdr3_nt: TGTGCCAGCAGCTGGGACGGCACTGAAGCTTTCTTT
cdr3_aa: CASSWDGTEAFF

j_call: TRBJ2-1
v_call: TRBV4-2
clone_size: -
cdr3_length: 17
d_call: -
cdr3_nt: TGTGCCATCAGCCAACAAGGACGTGCCGGGAGTTACAATGAGCAGTTCTTC
cdr3_aa: CAISQQGRAGSYNEQFF

j_call: TRBJ2-7
v_call: TRBV6-1
clone_size: many
cdr3_length: 16
d_call: TRBD1
cdr3_nt: TGTGCCAGCAACGGGCGAGGGACAGGGCCTCCCTACGAGCAGTACTTC
cdr3_aa: CASNGRGTGPPYEQYF

j_call: TRBJ1-4
v_call: TRBV30
clone_size: many
cdr3_length: 13
d_call: TRBD1
cdr3_nt: TGTGCCTGGAGGCGACAGGGTAATGAAAAACTGTTTTTT
cdr3_aa: CAWRRQGNEKLFF